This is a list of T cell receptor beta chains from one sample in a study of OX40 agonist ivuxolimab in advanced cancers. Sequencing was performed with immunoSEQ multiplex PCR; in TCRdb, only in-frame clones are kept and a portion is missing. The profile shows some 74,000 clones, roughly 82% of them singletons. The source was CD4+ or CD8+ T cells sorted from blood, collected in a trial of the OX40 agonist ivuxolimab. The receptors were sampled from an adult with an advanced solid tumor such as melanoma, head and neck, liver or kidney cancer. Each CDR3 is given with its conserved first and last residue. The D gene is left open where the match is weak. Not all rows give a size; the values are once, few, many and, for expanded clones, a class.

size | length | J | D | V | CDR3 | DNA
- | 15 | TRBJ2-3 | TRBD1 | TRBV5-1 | CASSSDRVRGDTQYF | TGCGCCAGCAGCTCGGACAGGGTTCGAGGAGATACGCAGTATTTT
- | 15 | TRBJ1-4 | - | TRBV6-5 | CASSYSTGYNEKLFF | TGTGCCAGCAGTTACTCGACGGGATACAATGAAAAACTGTTTTTT
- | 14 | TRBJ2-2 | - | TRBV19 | CASSEQVNTGELFF | TGTGCCAGTAGTGAGCAGGTTAACACCGGGGAGCTGTTTTTT
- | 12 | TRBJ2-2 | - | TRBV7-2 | CASSLRAGELFF | TGTGCCAGCAGCTTAAGGGCCGGGGAGCTGTTTTTT
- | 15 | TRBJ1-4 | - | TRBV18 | CASSPRRANGEKLFF | TGTGCCAGCTCTCCGCGGAGGGCCAACGGGGAAAAACTGTTTTTT
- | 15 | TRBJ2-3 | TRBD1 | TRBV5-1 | CASSLSTGTTDTQYF | TGCGCCAGCAGCCTTTCGACAGGGACCACAGATACGCAGTATTTT
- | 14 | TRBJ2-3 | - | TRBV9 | CASSVISVPDTQYF | TGTGCCAGCAGCGTGATCAGCGTGCCAGATACGCAGTATTTT
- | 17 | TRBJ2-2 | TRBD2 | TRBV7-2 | CASSPFGASGISGELFF | TGTGCCAGCAGCCCTTTCGGGGCTAGCGGGATCAGCGGGGAGCTGTTTTTT
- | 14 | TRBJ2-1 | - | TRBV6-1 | CASSDSDSKDEQFF | TGTGCCAGCAGTGATAGTGACAGTAAGGATGAGCAGTTCTTC
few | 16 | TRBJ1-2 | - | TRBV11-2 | CASSRGVGVGNYGYTF | TGTGCCAGCAGCCGAGGGGTAGGGGTTGGGAACTATGGCTACACCTTC
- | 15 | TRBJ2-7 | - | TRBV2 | CASSEAGYRSYEQYF | TGTGCCAGCAGTGAAGCTGGATACCGCTCCTACGAGCAGTACTTC
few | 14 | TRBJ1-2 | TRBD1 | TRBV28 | CASTLTGGGYGYTF | TGTGCCAGCACCCTTACAGGGGGCGGCTATGGCTACACCTTC
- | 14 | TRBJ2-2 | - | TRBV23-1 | CASSQTVPAGELFF | TGCGCCAGCAGTCAGACGGTCCCCGCCGGGGAGCTGTTTTTT
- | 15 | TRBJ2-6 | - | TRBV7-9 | CASSPRASGANVLTF | TGTGCCAGCAGCCCTCGGGCCTCTGGGGCCAACGTCCTGACTTTC
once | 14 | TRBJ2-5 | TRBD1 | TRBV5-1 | CASSSTGTVETQYF | TGCGCCAGCAGTTCGACAGGGACGGTAGAGACCCAGTACTTC
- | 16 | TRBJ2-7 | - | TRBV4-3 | CASSQWPAAGSYEQYF | TGCGCCAGCAGCCAGTGGCCGGCGGCGGGCTCCTACGAGCAGTACTTC
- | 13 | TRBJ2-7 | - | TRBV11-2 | CASSLSFTGEQYF | TGTGCCAGCAGCTTATCGTTCACTGGGGAGCAGTACTTC
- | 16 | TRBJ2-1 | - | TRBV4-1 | CASSQDLTGDGNEQFF | TGCGCCAGCAGCCAAGATCTAACGGGAGATGGTAATGAGCAGTTCTTC
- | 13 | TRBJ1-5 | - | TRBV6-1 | CASSTLYDQPQHF | TGTGCCAGCAGTACACTGTACGATCAGCCCCAGCATTTT
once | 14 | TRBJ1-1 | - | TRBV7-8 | CASSLGVVGTEAFF | TGTGCCAGCAGCTTAGGGGTTGTGGGAACAGAAGCTTTCTTT
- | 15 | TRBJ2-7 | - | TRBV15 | CATSRTQDLPGEQYF | TGTGCCACCAGCAGAACGCAGGACCTTCCTGGAGAGCAGTACTTC
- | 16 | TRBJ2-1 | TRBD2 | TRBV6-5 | CASSSLGTSGSYEQFF | TGTGCCAGCAGTTCCTTAGGGACTAGCGGGAGCTATGAGCAGTTCTTC
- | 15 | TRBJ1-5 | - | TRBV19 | CASSERRGGNQPQHF | TGTGCCAGTAGTGAACGGCGGGGGGGCAATCAGCCCCAGCATTTT
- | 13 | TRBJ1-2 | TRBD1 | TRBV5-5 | CASSLFDGTGDTF | TGTGCCAGCAGCTTGTTCGATGGGACAGGGGACACCTTC
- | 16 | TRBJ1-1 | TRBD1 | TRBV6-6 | CASSYRTGGENTEAFF | TGTGCCAGCAGTTACCGGACAGGCGGGGAGAACACTGAAGCTTTCTTT
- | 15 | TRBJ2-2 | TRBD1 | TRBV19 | CASSPQGVRTGELFF | TGTGCCAGTAGTCCCCAGGGGGTACGAACCGGGGAGCTGTTTTTT
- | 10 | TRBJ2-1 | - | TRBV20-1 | CSASLGDQFF | TGCAGTGCTAGCTTGGGGGACCAGTTCTTC
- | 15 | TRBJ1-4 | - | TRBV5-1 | CASSLEIGSSEKLFF | TGCGCCAGCAGCTTGGAAATAGGCAGTTCGGAAAAACTGTTTTTT
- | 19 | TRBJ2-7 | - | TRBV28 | CASSSHIWARDQKVYEQYF | TGTGCCAGCAGTTCACATATATGGGCGCGGGACCAAAAGGTCTACGAGCAGTACTTC
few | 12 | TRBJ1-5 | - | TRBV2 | CASSELVVPQHF | TGTGCCAGCAGTGAACTCGTGGTACCCCAGCATTTT